The entry below describes one TCR beta chain. These data come from a study of blood T cells in healthy people across ages. With a J-beta primer mix and a sample-barcoded 5' primer, a second PCR ran about 7 to 11 cycles. A single record per CDR3 protein comes from TCRdb applying MiXCR to the 5' RACE reads. This table holds fewer than 800,000 distinct CDR3 sequences, roughly 32% found once. The CDR3 runs to 11 residues. The germline V and J ends were trimmed by 5 bases and 3 bases, with 6 bases remaining between them. Germline assignment: CDR1 SGHRS and CDR2 YFSETQ. This TCR derives from a woman of 80 years or more in good health. This chain connects TRBV5-1 to TRBJ2-7, with a weak D call TRBD2 (5 bases). Material: blood. CDR3 loop: CASRLDYEQYF. The CDR3 DNA sequence: TGCGCCAGCAGACTAGACTACGAGCAGTACTTC. The complete variable domain, with remaining parts taken from reference TRBV5-1 and TRBJ2-7, reads KAGVTQTPRYLIKTRGQQVTLSCSPISGHRSVSWYQQTPGQGLQFLFEYFSETQRNKGNFPGRFSGRQFSNSRSEMNVSTLELGDSALYLCASRLDYEQYFGPGTRLTVT.